The present T cell receptor (beta chain) was sequenced within a study of cytomegalovirus exposure and HLA in healthy donors (dated by TCRdb to the late 2010s). With regard to the full study: In an earlier analysis of under 600 of the donors, about 260 Gb of sequence data and 117 million unique TCR beta sequences from roughly 190 million T cells were reported. Both class I and class II loci were covered by HLA typing, at four-digit resolution. The study profiled the T cell repertoires of 666 subjects by immunosequencing and related them to cytomegalovirus serostatus. Across some 400 genotyped donors of the cohort, an average of about 240,000 unique TCR beta nucleotide sequences per donor were sequenced, and approximately 17% of those sequences were non-productive. In a later genetic analysis, genome-wide SNP genotypes for about 60% of the 666 donors were used, and that subset was treated as a discovery cohort. Typing coverage varied by locus: about 629-640 donors for A, B, C, DRB1 and DQB1; approximately 520 for DQA1; approximately 610 for DPA1; around 450 for DPB1. An earlier analysis of approximately 630 of the donors applied high-throughput TCR beta sequencing to assess whether each TCR beta V gene segment acted as functional or pseudogenic. A later analysis re-analyzed previously published TCR beta repertoires from about 600 donors and added high-resolution HLA genotyping to study TCR occurrence patterns. The study aimed to test whether cataloging public T cell receptors could reveal signatures of past pathogen exposure. Roughly 5 DR-DQ haplotypes were handled as single units for association and clustering, since linkage in the cohort was strong. All discovery cohort repertoires had been generated using a single sequencing platform. Donor age, sex, ethnicity and CMV serostatus were compiled alongside the repertoire data. An early release that covered roughly 600 HLA-typed donors contained approximately 300 gigabases of sequencing data and tens of millions of unique TCR sequences. Besides the first cohort of roughly 660 subjects, a separate validation cohort made up of about 120 different subjects was used. In the later analysis, no new phenotypic data were used to find candidate immune exposures; instead, reliance was placed on TCR beta sequences and their occurrence across donors. To predict cytomegalovirus infection status, the study combined high-throughput TCR immunosequencing, statistical association of individual TCRs with disease status, and machine learning. Among the roughly 370 genotyped donors, 75% to 90% belonged to the genetic ancestry cluster associated with self-reported Caucasian donors.

Study-wide findings and limitations: A group of highly shared sequence variants was considered likely to be a technical artifact of the sequencing pipeline. A further reported finding was that TCR beta sequences accurately predicted the HLA-A and HLA-B alleles for most subjects in the first cohort. It was suggested by the authors that the approach could potentially be generalized to other disease states and immunological phenotypes. In a later analysis, TCR association rates were found to vary across HLA loci, with the most associated TCRs seen for DRB1 alleles and the fewest for HLA-C alleles. A later genetic analysis reported fewer N-insertions in productive TCRs among donors in an Asian-associated ancestry cluster than the roughly 700-donor mean. Because some donors lacked HLA typing at each locus, the association tests relied only on the typed subset. When HLA alleles, especially DR and DQ, strongly co-occurred, attributing TCR associations to individual alleles was difficult. In a later analysis, most CMV-associated TCR beta chains were found to appear HLA-restricted, with HLA associations seemingly driven largely by CMV exposure. Compared with equally common non-associated chains, HLA-associated TCR beta chains in a later analysis were more clonally expanded and had lower generation probabilities. Most TCR sequences were seen in very few donors, while some public TCRs were found in many individuals. In a later analysis, around 15,000 TCR beta sequences were associated with specific HLA alleles at a false discovery rate of 0.05. An earlier analysis of around 500 of the donors showed that most TCR beta V segments appeared in productive rearrangements either about 87% or about 30% of the time, which broadly matched IMGT annotations. This cohort had only TCR beta chains sequenced, and the lack of alpha or paired-chain data limited which features could be detected. According to a later analysis, parvovirus B19, influenza, CMV and Epstein-Barr virus appeared linked to several top co-occurrence clusters. Over 15 rarely observed V segments, including chromosome 9 orphons, were excluded from the earlier analysis of almost 600 of the donors because counts were too low. Sequencing depth was assumed to be roughly uniform across donors in the presence/absence analyses, though that assumption may not hold. A total of 150 to 200 TCR beta chains were listed by the study as associated with cytomegalovirus. In vitro tests confirmed that three of the cytomegalovirus-associated TCR beta chains recognize cytomegalovirus antigens. The 87-base-pair reads could not distinguish some IMGT-functional V segments, including TRBV6-2 and TRBV6-3, so those segments were excluded. The classifier was reported to diagnose cytomegalovirus status with high specificity and sensitivity in both the original and validation cohorts. For the cohort, immune exposure information was limited to CMV serostatus. V-gene and J-gene trimming of TCR beta chains was associated with a missense DCLRE1C variant in a later genetic analysis, and the association was replicated in an independent cohort. Correlated functional status among segregating V segments might reflect linkage disequilibrium, but an unknown experimental factor could not be ruled out.

The cohort comprised 666 healthy bone marrow donors. Cohort members were all nominally healthy when sampled, although unrecorded immune exposures were likely present. The donor tested CMV seropositive and was one of the 289 seropositive cohort members. A peripheral blood sample was collected from each donor, and TCR beta sequencing was performed on peripheral blood mononuclear cells. The Qiagen DNeasy Blood Extraction Kit was used to extract genomic DNA from the blood cell samples. The CDR3 measures 18 amino acids from cysteine to phenylalanine. Just the 54-base CDR3 DNA is kept, in frame starting at base 1. The library was produced with the immunoSEQ multiplex PCR assay. For the multiplex PCR, a mixture combining 60 forward primers for TCR Vbeta segments and 13 reverse primers for TCR Jbeta segments was used. A multiplex PCR assay on genomic DNA amplified the CDR3 region of rearranged TCR beta genes. The amplified TCR beta libraries were sequenced on the Illumina HiSeq System as 87-base-pair reads. Per the source publication's procedure: A later analysis counted approximately 84 million unique TCR beta chains across the roughly 700 repertoires, and some 12 million of these chains were shared by at least two donors. Raw reads were error-corrected and collapsed into unique sequences with a nearest-neighbor algorithm that merged closely related sequences to remove PCR and sequencing errors. To assign V, D and J gene segments, CDR3 sequences were aligned to IMGT reference sequences. For a sequence to be retained, at least a six-nucleotide match to both a V gene segment and a J gene segment was required. A rearrangement was called productive if the CDR3 had no stop codons and remained in frame with V and J, and every other rearrangement was called non-productive. CDR3 was defined by IMGT convention, running from the second conserved V-encoded cysteine to the conserved J-encoded phenylalanine. Sequences without an unambiguous match to a single V gene segment were excluded from the earlier analysis of 500 to 700 of the donors. In an earlier analysis of approximately 590 of the donors, a V segment was called functional when productive rearrangements were above 56.7%, and segregating when the standard deviation between donors exceeded 5%. A statistical classification framework was developed to diagnose cytomegalovirus status using the catalog of TCR beta chain sequences. A later analysis assigned V and J genes by comparing TCR nucleotide sequences with IMGT/GENE-DB human TR gene sequences. The TCRdist pipeline was used in a later analysis to assign CDR3 sequences and most-parsimonious VDJ recombination scenarios. In a later analysis, each TCR beta chain was defined by its CDR3 amino acid sequence together with its V-gene family, and reads lacking a unique V-gene family were excluded. In a later analysis, 550 to 650 highly shared, low-generation-probability nucleotide sequences were removed to address suspected cross-contamination and a sequencing artifact. In a later analysis, a clonal expansion index was calculated for each public chain from normalized within-repertoire ranks of inferred template counts. Generation probabilities in a later analysis came from a VDJ recombination model fitted to out-of-frame rearrangements, and those results were checked against IGoR. In a later analysis, hypergeometric tests were used to score TCR-TCR, TCR-HLA and TCR-CMV co-occurrence, with a repertoire-size bias correction applied to TCR pairs. To estimate false discovery rates, a later analysis permuted the HLA or CMV assignments 20 times. In a later analysis, co-occurring TCRs were grouped using DBSCAN, and TCRdist sequence similarity was added for clustering within HLA-allele-positive subsets. Co-occurrence clustering excluded repertoires with fewer than 30,000 or more than 120,000 public chains, plus five with anomalous nucleotide sharing. Sourced from immuneACCESS, this table was stored by TCRdb with only in-frame sequences that have V and J called. A share of the clones is absent; for the studies checked, an unresolved V gene accounts for under half, and the remainder has no known explanation. D and trimming come from the DNA, and the V and J calls and clone size come from that table. In this sample the table shows some 170,000 clones, 80% to 90% of which occur a single time. 4% to 5% of the sample rests with the top ten.

Regarding this clone: This clone's antigen is unknown. Nothing much larger sits one base from this clone, and base qualities are not available.

The sequence is built from TRBV12-2 and TRBJ1-6. TRBV12-2 is a known pseudogene. The sample comprised PBMCs. The TCR sequence derives from a woman younger than 30 in good health and CMV-seropositive. For the CDR3, the sequence is CASRPSSTGICYNSPLHF. The nucleotide sequence reads as follows: TGTGCAAGTCGCCCCAGTAGTACGGGGATTTGCTATAATTCACCCCTCCACTTT.